One sample yielded the 5 T cell receptor beta chains listed below, sequenced in a study of T-cell reconstitution after alpha-beta-depleted transplantation in children. Unique molecular identifiers were incorporated when the TCRbeta library was constructed. Via MiXCR, TCRdb re-called the PCR reads, giving one row per CDR3 protein. The sample records about 590,000 distinct CDR3 sequences, roughly 13% being singletons. Source: PBMCs, mostly from graft donor cells, taken 360 days after TCRalphabeta/CD19-depleted stem cell transplant. Every receptor here comes from a male patient between 10 and 17 years old who had a stem cell transplant for acute myeloid leukemia, so the T cells may come from the graft donor.

This clonotype turned up a few times. This chain connects TRBV7-8 to TRBJ2-7, with D perhaps matching TRBD2 (5 bases). Germline CDR1 reads SGHVS; CDR2 reads FQNEAQ. Trimming took 6 bases from V and 6 from J, leaving 18 bases between them. The CDR3 extends over 14 amino acids. CDR3 loop: CASSRGWKPGEQYF. For the CDR3, the DNA is TGTGCCAGCAGTCGGGGTTGGAAACCGGGCGAGCAGTACTTC.

This chain connects TRBV7-2 to TRBJ2-5; perhaps TRBD1 as D (6 bases). The length of the CDR3 is 14 residues. The germline V gene has CDR1 SGHTA and CDR2 FQGNSA. Trimming shortened V by 4 bases and J by 5 bases, and 14 bases separated the two germline ends. CDR3 loop: CASSYWGPWETQYF. In DNA, the CDR3 is TGTGCCAGCAGCTATTGGGGGCCGTGGGAGACCCAGTACTTC.

The rearrangement joins TRBV19 to TRBJ2-3; the D gene could be TRBD1 or TRBD2 (5 bases each). Looked up from germline, CDR1 is LNHDA and CDR2 is SQIVND (reference sequence). The CDR3 has 14 amino acids. The V and J ends lost 3 bases and 2 bases respectively, with 9 bases between them. CDR3 sequence (DNA): TGTGCCAGTAGTATCCGGGGACCCACAGATACGCAGTATTTT. It codes for CASSIRGPTDTQYF.

This clonotype was found many times. This chain links TRBV12-3 or TRBV12-4 with TRBJ2-3; D gene unclear. V was trimmed by 3 bases and J by 10 bases, leaving 11 bases between them. This CDR3 is built from 12 residues. CDR3 sequence reads: CASSFSQNPQYF. CDR3 sequence (DNA): TGTGCCAGCAGTTTTTCCCAAAACCCGCAGTATTTT.

This clonotype has only a few counts. This chain uses TRBV20-1 with TRBJ2-3, with a weak D call TRBD1 (7 bases). This CDR3 is built from 19 residues. Per the germline V gene, CDR1 is DFQATT and CDR2 is SNEGSKA (reference sequence). V was pared by 0 bases and J by 2 bases, with 24 bases between. CDR3 coding DNA: TGCAGTGCTAGAGATCGGAGGGGGCCGCCCACCGCCCCCACAGATACGCAGTATTTT. Its translation: CSARDRRGPPTAPTDTQYF.